What follows is one T cell receptor (beta chain) and its context. What it recognizes is unknown. From RNA transcripts, TCR beta CDR3 regions were amplified. HTBI primers drove first-round RT-PCR of the TCR CDR3. Using its own MiXCR run on the multiplex PCR reads, TCRdb lists one record per CDR3 protein. The data contain around 300,000 distinct CDR3 sequences, roughly 15% of them singletons. The data were taken from a study of T cells in Graves' hyperthyroidism and ophthalmopathy. Overall study results and limits: Prediction of ophthalmopathy progression came a median 6.5 months pre-onset.

Clinical symptoms, serum thyroxine and TRAb, thyroid ultrasound and orbital computed tomography together formed the diagnostic basis. The PBMCs studied were ones that came from 10 ml fresh peripheral blood. V lost 3 bases and J 3 bases, leaving 9 bases between the germline ends. Germline V CDR1 and CDR2: DFQATT, SNEGSKA (reference sequence). The CDR3 runs 12 residues. The sequenced sample consisted of blood. The V call is TRBV20-1, the J call TRBJ2-7, with no clear D. The receptor comes from a middle-aged woman with Graves' ophthalmopathy. The CDR3 here is CSASMDGYEQYF. The CDR3, as DNA: TGCAGTGCTAGTATGGACGGCTACGAGCAGTACTTC.